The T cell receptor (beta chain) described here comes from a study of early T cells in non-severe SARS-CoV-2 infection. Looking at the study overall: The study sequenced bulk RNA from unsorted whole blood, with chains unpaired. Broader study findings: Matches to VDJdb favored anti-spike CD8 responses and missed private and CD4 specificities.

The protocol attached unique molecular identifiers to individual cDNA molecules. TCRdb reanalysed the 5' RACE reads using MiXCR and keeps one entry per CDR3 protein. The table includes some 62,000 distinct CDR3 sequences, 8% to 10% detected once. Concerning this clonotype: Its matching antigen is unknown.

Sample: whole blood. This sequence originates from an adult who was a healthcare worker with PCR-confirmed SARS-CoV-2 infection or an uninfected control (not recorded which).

DNA for the CDR3: TGTGCCAGCAGCCCCCTAGCGGGGGCGAACACCGGGGAGCTGTTTTTT. Translation: CASSPLAGANTGELFF. V is TRBV7-3 and J is TRBJ2-2; 10 positions agree with TRBD2. V was pared by 5 bases and J by 0 bases, with 3 bases of the junction left unmatched. This CDR3 region has 16 residues. Germline lookup yields CDR1 SGHTA and CDR2 FQGTGA.